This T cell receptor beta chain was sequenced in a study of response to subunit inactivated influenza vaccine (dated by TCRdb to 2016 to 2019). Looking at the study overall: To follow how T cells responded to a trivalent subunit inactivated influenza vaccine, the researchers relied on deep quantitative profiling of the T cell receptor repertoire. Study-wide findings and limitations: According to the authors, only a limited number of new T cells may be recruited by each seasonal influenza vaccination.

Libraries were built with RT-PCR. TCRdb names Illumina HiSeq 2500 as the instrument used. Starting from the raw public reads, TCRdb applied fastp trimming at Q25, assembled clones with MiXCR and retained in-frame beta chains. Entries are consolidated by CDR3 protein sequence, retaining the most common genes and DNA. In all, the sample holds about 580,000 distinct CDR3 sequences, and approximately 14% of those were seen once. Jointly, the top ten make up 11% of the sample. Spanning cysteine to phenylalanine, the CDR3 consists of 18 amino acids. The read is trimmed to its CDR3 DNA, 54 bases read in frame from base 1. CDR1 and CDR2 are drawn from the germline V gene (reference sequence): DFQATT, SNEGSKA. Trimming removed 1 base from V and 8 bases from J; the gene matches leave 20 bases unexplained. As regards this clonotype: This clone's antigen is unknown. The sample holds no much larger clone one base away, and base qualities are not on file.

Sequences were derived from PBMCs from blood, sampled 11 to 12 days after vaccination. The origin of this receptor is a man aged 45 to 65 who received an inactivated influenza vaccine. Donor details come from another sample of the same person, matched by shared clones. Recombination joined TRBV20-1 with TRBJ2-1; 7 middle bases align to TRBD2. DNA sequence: TGCAGTGCTAGAGGAAAAAACGAAAGGGAGGGGTTTTGGCATGAGCAGTTCTTC. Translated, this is CSARGKNEREGFWHEQFF.